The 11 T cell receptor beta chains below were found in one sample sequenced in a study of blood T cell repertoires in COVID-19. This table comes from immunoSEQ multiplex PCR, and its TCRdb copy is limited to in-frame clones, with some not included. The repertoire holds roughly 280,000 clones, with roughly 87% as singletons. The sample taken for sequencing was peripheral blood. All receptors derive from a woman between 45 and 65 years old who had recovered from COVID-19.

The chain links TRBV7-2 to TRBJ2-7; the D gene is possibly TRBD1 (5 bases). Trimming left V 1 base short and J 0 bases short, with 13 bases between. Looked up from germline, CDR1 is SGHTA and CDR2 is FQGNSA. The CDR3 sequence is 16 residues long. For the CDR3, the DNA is TGTGCCAGCAGCTTAGGTCTACCAGGGCTCTCCTACGAGCAGTACTTC. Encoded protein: CASSLGLPGLSYEQYF.

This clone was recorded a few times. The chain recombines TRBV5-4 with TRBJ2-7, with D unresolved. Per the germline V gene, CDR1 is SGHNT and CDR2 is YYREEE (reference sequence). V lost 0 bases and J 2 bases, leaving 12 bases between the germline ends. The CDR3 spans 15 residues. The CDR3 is CASSLGAGSAYEQYF. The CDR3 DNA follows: TGTGCCAGCAGCTTGGGGGCAGGTTCGGCCTACGAGCAGTACTTC.

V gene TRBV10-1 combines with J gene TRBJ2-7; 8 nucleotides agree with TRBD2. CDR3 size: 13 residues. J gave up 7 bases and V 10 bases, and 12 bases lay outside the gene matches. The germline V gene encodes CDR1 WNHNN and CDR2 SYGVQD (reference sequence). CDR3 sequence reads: CANLGGGLREQYF. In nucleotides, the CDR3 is TGCGCCAACCTCGGGGGGGGCTTACGGGAGCAGTACTTC.

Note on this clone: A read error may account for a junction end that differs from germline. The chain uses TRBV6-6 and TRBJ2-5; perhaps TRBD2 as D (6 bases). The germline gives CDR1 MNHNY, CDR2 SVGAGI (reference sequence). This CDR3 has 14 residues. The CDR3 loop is CASSYGTGPPTGDF. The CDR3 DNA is TGTGCCAGCAGTTACGGGACCGGACCCCCCACGGGGGACTTC.

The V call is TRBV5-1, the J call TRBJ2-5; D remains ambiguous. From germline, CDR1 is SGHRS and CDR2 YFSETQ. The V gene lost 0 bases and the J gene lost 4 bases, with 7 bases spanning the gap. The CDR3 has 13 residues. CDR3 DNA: TGCGCCAGCAGCTTGGGAGCTAGAGAGACCCAGTACTTC. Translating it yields CASSLGARETQYF.

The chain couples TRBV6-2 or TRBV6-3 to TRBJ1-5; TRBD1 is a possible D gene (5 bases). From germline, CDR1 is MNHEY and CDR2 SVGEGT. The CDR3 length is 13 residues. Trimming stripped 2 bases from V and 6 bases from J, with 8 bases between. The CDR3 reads CASSYGGGQPQHF. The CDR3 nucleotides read TGTGCCAGCAGTTACGGGGGGGGTCAGCCCCAGCATTTT.

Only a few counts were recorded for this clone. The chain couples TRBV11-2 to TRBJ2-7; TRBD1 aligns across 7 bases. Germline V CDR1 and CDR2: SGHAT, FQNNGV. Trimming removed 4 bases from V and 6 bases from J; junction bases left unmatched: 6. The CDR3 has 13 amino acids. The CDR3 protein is CASSSVDRSEQYF. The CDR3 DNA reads TGTGCCAGCAGCTCTGTGGACAGGAGCGAGCAGTACTTC. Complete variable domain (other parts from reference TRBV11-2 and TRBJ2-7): EAGVAQSPRYKIIEKRQSVAFWCNPISGHATLYWYQQILGQGPKLLIQFQNNGVVDDSQLPKDRFSAERLKGVDSTLKIQPAKLEDSAVYLCASSSVDRSEQYFGPGTRLTVT.

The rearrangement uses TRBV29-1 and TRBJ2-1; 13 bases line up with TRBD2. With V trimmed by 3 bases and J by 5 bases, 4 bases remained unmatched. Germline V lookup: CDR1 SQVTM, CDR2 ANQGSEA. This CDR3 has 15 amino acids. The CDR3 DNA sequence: TGCAGCGTTGAGACGGGACTAGCGGGAAACAATGAGCAGTTCTTC. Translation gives CSVETGLAGNNEQFF.

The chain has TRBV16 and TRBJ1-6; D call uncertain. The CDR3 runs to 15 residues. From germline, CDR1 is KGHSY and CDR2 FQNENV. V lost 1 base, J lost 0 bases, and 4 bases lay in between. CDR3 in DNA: TGTGCCAGCAGCCAATTGAGCTCCTATAATTCACCCCTCCACTTT. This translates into CASSQLSSYNSPLHF.

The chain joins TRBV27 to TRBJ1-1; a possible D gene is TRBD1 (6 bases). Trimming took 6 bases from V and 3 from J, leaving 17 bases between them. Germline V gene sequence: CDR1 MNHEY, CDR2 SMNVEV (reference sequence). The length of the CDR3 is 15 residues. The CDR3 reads CASRGTRLVDTEAFF. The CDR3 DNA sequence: TGTGCCAGCAGGGGGACAAGACTTGTTGACACTGAAGCTTTCTTT.

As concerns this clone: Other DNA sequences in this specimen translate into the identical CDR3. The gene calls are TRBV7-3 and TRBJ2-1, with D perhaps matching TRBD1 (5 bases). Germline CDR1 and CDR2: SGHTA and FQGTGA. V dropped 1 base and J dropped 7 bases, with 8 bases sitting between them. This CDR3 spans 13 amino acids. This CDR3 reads CASSLSRDNEQFF. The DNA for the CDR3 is TGTGCCAGCAGCTTAAGCAGGGATAATGAGCAGTTCTTC. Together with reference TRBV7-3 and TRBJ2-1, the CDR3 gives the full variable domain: GAGVSQTPSNKVTEKGKYVELRCDPISGHTALYWYRQSLGQGPEFLIYFQGTGAADDSGLPNDRFFAVRPEGSVSTLKIQRTERGDSAVYLCASSLSRDNEQFFGPGTRLTVL.